This TCR beta chain was documented in a study of vaccination effects on CD4 cells after COVID-19. General study findings and limits: Infection-derived and vaccine-derived clones contracted markedly late after vaccination.

Notes on this clone: What it binds is not known.

The assay was immunoSEQ multiplex PCR, and TCRdb's table has in-frame clones only and misses some. The sample includes about 22,000 clones, about three quarters of them seen just once. The germline V gene has CDR1 SEHNR and CDR2 FQNEAQ (reference sequence). The CDR3 totals 17 residues. Trimming stripped 0 bases from V and 1 base from J, with 15 bases between. Within the ViraFEST assay, antigen-specific CD4+ T cells underwent expansion with viral peptide pools prior to sequencing. CD4+ T cell isolation took place after approximately 11 days of culture. Among the vaccine recipients, none had a prior SARS-CoV-2 infection, and nucleocapsid antibodies were negative. It was with 10 IU/ml IL-2 and 9.5 to 10 ug/ml peptides that some 1.8 million PBMC per well were cultured.

The chain joins TRBV7-9 to TRBJ1-1; D call uncertain. The clonotype originates from a human donor who received a COVID-19 vaccine. The sequencing here drew on CD4+ T cells from PBMCs cultured with HCoV-NL63 spike peptides, taken before COVID-19 vaccination. The DNA for the CDR3 is TGTGCCAGCAGCTTAGCGAGCGGTTTTGGGTCGAACACTGAAGCTTTCTTT. Translating gives CASSLASGFGSNTEAFF.